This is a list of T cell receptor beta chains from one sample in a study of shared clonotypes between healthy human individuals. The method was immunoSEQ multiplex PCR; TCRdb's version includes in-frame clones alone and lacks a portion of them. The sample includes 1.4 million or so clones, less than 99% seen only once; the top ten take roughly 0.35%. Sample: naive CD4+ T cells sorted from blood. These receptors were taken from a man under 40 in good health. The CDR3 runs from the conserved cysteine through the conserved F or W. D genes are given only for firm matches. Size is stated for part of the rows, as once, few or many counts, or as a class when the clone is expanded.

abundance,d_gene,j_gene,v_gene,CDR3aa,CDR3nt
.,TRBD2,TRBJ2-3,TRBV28,CASSTPGGRTDTQYF,TGTGCCAGCAGTACCCCGGGCGGGAGAACAGATACGCAGTATTTT
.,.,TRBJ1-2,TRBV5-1,CASSLWVSDGYTF,TGCGCCAGCAGCTTGTGGGTCAGTGATGGCTACACCTTC
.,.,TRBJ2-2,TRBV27,CASKQDRLRLAGELFF,TGTGCCAGCAAGCAGGACCGGTTACGCCTCGCCGGGGAGCTGTTTTTT
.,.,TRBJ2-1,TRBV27,CASSTIRGRAYNEQFF,TGTGCCAGCAGTACCATTAGGGGGAGGGCATACAATGAGCAGTTCTTC
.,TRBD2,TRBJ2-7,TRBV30,CAWSGGLAGPYEQYF,TGTGCCTGGAGCGGCGGACTAGCGGGACCCTACGAGCAGTACTTC
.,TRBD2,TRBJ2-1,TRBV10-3,CAISESWTSGNNEQFF,TGTGCCATCAGTGAGTCCTGGACTAGCGGGAACAATGAGCAGTTCTTC
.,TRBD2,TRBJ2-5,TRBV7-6,CASSLSETSGQETQYF,TGTGCCAGCAGCTTGAGCGAGACTAGCGGACAAGAGACCCAGTACTTC
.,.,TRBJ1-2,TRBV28,CASGNYGYTF,TGTGCCAGCGGAAACTATGGCTACACCTTC
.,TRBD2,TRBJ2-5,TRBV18,CASPIGPGLAGETQYF,TGTGCCAGTCCAATAGGACCGGGACTAGCGGGGGAGACCCAGTACTTC
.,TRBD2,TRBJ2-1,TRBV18,CASSPPGLADNEQFF,TGTGCCAGCTCACCACCGGGACTAGCAGACAATGAGCAGTTCTTC
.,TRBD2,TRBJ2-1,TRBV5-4,CASSLGLAGARNEQFF,TGTGCCAGCAGCTTGGGACTAGCGGGAGCACGAAATGAGCAGTTCTTC
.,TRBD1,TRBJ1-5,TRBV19,CAVAPGQARDSNQPQHF,TGTGCCGTTGCTCCGGGACAGGCTCGAGATAGCAATCAGCCCCAGCATTTT
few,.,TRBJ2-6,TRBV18,CASSPSGANVLTF,TGTGCCAGCTCACCATCTGGGGCCAACGTCCTGACTTTC
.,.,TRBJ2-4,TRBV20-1,CSAGYKNIQYF,TGCAGTGCTGGGTACAAAAACATTCAGTACTTC
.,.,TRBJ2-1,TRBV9,CASSSRPTPNEQFF,TGTGCCAGCAGCTCCAGACCAACACCCAATGAGCAGTTCTTC
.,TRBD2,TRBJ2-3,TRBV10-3,CAISEEAGVPDTQYF,TGTGCCATCAGTGAGGAGGCGGGAGTTCCAGATACGCAGTATTTT
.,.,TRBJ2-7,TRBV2,CASLAASSYEQYF,TGTGCCAGCTTAGCAGCGAGCTCCTACGAGCAGTACTTC
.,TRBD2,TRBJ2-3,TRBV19,CASHTSGVGRGDTQYF,TGTGCCAGCCATACCTCGGGGGTCGGGAGGGGAGATACGCAGTATTTT
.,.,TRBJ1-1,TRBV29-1,CSVGRLNTEAFF,TGCAGCGTTGGGCGGTTGAACACTGAAGCTTTCTTT
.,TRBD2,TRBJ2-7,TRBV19,CASSIGGLAGVGEQYF,TGTGCCAGTAGTATAGGAGGACTAGCGGGAGTTGGCGAGCAGTACTTC
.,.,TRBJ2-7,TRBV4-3,CASSQVHSGPYEQYF,TGCGCCAGCAGCCAAGTTCATAGTGGCCCCTACGAGCAGTACTTC
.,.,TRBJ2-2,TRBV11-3,CASSLGRGTGELFF,TGTGCCAGCAGCTTAGGGCGGGGCACCGGGGAGCTGTTTTTT
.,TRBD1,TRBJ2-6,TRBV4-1,CASSQVEQDRGRFSGANVLTF,TGCGCCAGCAGCCAAGTTGAGCAGGACAGGGGAAGGTTCTCTGGGGCCAACGTCCTGACTTTC
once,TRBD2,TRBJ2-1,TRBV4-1,CASSLRGTSGTFGNEQFF,TGCGCCAGCAGCCTTAGGGGGACTAGCGGGACCTTTGGGAATGAGCAGTTCTTC
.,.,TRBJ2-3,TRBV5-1,CASSLFTASTDTQYF,TGCGCCAGCAGCTTGTTTACGGCCAGCACAGATACGCAGTATTTT
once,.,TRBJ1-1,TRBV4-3,CASSQDRGTEAFF,TGCGCCAGCAGCCAAGATCGTGGAACTGAAGCTTTCTTT